The present T cell receptor beta chain was sequenced within a study of CD8+CD57+ T cells in acquired aplastic anemia. A word on this clonotype: Compared with germline, one end of the junction differs, possibly owing to a read error.

The CDR3 consists of 15 residues. Germline V gene sequence: CDR1 SGHNT, CDR2 YYREEE (reference sequence). The TCR beta profiling, which covered VDJ combination and CDR3 sequence, was carried out using genomic DNA as the template. TCRdb re-called the reads through MiXCR, storing one row per CDR3 protein. The sample lists 120,000 or so distinct CDR3 sequences, roughly 50% occurring once. J is TRBJ2-7 and V is TRBV5-4; 8 bases are a match to TRBD1. This clonotype originated in a human donor in good health, serving as a control. Sequencing used sorted CD4+, CD8+, or CD8+CD57+ T cells (not recorded which) from PBMCs. In nucleotides, the CDR3 is TGTGCCAGCAGCGTACAGGGGGTGGTCCTTGGCGAGCAGTGTTTC. Translating gives CASSVQGVVLGEQCF. Supplemented by reference TRBV5-4 and TRBJ2-7, the full variable domain reads ETGVTQSPTHLIKTRGQQVTLRCSSQSGHNTVSWYQQALGQGPQFIFQYYREEENGRGNFPPRFSGLQFPNYSSELNVNALELDDSALYLCASSVQGVVLGEQCFGPGTRLTVT.